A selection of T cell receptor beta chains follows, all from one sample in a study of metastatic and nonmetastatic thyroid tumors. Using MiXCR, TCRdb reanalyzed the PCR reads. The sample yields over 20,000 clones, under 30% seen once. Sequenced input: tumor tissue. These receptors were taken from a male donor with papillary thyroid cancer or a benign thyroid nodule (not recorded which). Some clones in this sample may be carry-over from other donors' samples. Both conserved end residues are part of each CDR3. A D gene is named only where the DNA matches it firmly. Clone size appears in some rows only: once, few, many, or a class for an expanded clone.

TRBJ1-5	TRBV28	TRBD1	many	CASTIRGQRYQPQHF	TGTGCCAGCACTATTAGGGGGCAGAGGTACCAGCCCCAGCATTTT
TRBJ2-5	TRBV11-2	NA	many	CASSPNYQETQYF	TGTGCCAGCAGCCCAAACTACCAAGAGACCCAGTACTTC
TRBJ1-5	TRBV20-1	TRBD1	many	CSASILGQAYSNQPQHF	TGCAGTGCTAGCATTCTCGGACAGGCCTATAGCAATCAGCCCCAGCATTTT
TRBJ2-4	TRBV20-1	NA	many	CSAGTLGSGNIQYF	TGCAGTGCTGGGACCTTAGGGTCCGGAAACATTCAGTACTTC
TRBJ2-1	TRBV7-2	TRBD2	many	CASKLAGPIEEQFF	TGTGCCAGCAAACTAGCGGGGCCGATTGAAGAGCAGTTCTTC
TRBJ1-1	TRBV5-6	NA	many	CASSTSGNTEAFF	TGTGCCAGCAGCACCAGTGGTAACACTGAAGCTTTCTTT
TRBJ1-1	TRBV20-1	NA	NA	CCAPLPPWDNTEAFF	TGCTGTGCTCCGCTCCCCCCCTGGGATAACACTGAAGCTTTCTTT
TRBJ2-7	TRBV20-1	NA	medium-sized	CSARDHLGGQPYEQYF	TGCAGTGCTAGAGACCACTTGGGGGGCCAACCCTACGAGCAGTACTTC
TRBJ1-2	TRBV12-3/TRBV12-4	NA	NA	CASSSEGGYTF	TGTGCCAGCAGTTCGGAAGGGGGCTACACCTTC
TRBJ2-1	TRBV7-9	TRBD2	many	CASSLVSAGAGNEQFF	TGTGCCAGCAGCTTAGTATCGGCGGGAGCGGGCAATGAGCAGTTCTTC
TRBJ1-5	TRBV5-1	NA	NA	CAIKEGGDNHPQHF	TGCGCCATCAAGGAGGGAGGGGACAATCATCCCCAGCATTTT
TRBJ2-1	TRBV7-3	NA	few	CASSPGNGNEQFF	TGTGCCAGCAGCCCAGGGAATGGGAATGAGCAATTCTTC
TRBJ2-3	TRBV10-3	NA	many	CAIREDTADTQYF	TGTGCCATCAGAGAAGACACGGCAGATACGCAGTATTTT
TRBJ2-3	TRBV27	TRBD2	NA	CASSLSERWREGTEERSGSVTQYF	TGTGCCAGCAGTTTATCGGAGAGGTGGCGGGAGGGAACAGAAGAACGATCCGGCTCCGTTACGCAGTATTTT
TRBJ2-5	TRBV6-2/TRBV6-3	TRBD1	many	CASFAAGGGETQYF	TGTGCCAGCTTCGCCGCAGGGGGCGGAGAGACCCAGTACTTC
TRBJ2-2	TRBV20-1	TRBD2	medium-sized	CSARDLLLAETTGELFF	TGCAGTGCTAGAGATCTTTTACTAGCGGAAACCACCGGGGAGCTGTTTTTT
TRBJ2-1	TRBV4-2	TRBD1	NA	CASSQEVFRVQGWYNEQFF	TGTGCCAGCAGCCAAGAAGTCTTTCGGGTACAGGGGTGGTACAATGAGCAGTTCTTC
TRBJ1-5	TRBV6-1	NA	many	CASSEIAGKSNQPQHF	TGTGCCAGCAGTGAAATCGCAGGGAAGAGCAATCAGCCCCAGCATTTT
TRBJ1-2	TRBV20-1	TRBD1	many	CSARSYRGGFGYTF	TGCAGTGCTAGATCCTACAGGGGAGGTTTTGGCTACACCTTC
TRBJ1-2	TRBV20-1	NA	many	CSARDRGREDYGYTF	TGCAGTGCTAGAGATAGGGGGAGGGAAGACTATGGCTACACCTTC
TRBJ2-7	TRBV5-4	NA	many	CASSLEPGVFEQYF	TGTGCCAGCAGCTTGGAGCCGGGTGTCTTCGAGCAGTACTTC
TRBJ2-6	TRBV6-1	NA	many	CASSSGANVLTF	TGTGCCAGCAGCTCTGGGGCCAACGTCCTGACTTTC
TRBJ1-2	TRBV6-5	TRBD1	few	CASSYSGEGTGGYGYTF	TGTGCCAGCAGTTACTCGGGTGAAGGGACAGGGGGCTATGGATACACCTTC
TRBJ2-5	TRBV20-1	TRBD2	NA	CSAKYFGTSGRGTQDTQYF	TGCAGTGCTAAATATTTTGGGACTAGCGGGAGGGGGACCCAAGATACCCAGTACTTC
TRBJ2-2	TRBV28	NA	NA	CASSVIGAGDTGELFF	TGTGCCAGCAGCGTCATCGGGGCAGGCGATACCGGGGAGCTGTTCTTT
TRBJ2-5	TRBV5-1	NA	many	CASSPYRSLAQKGTQYF	TGCGCCAGCAGCCCATACAGGTCTTTGGCCCAAAAGGGGACCCAGTACTTC
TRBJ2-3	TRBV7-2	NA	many	CASSLRPESTDTQYF	TGTGCCAGCAGCTTACGCCCGGAATCCACAGATACGCAGTATTTT
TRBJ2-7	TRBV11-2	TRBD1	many	CASSLGGTGLIDEQYF	TGTGCCAGCAGCTTAGGCGGGACAGGGCTTATTGACGAGCAGTACTTC
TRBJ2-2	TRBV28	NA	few	CASIQGRNTGELFF	TGTGCCAGCATCCAAGGGCGTAACACCGGGGAGCTGTTTTTT
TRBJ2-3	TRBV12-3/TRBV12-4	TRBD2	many	CASTRAGGTDTQYF	TGTGCCAGCACCCGAGCGGGAGGCACAGATACGCAGTATTTT
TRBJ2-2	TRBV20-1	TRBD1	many	CSASWTGLGGELFF	TGCAGTGCTAGTTGGACAGGGCTGGGCGGGGAGCTGTTTTTT
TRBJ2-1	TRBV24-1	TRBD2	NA	CATGSGGVDSYNEQFF	TGTGCCACCGGTTCTGGGGGGGTAGATTCGTACAATGAGCAGTTCTTC
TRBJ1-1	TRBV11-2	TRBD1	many	CASSFRQGEGGNTEAFF	TGTGCCAGCAGCTTCCGCCAGGGGGAGGGAGGGAACACTGAAGCTTTCTTT
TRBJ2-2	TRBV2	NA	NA	CASRLALGTGELFF	TGTGCCAGCAGACTAGCTCTCGGCACCGGGGAGCTGTTTTTT
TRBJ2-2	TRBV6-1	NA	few	CASSPDGLLNTGELFF	TGTGCCAGCAGTCCGGATGGGCTCTTGAACACCGGGGAGCTGTTTTTT
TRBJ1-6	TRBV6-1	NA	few	CASIPDPGSISPLHF	TGTGCCAGCATACCGGACCCTGGGTCAATTTCACCCCTCCACTTT
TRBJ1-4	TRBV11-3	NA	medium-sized	CASSGPCEANEKLFF	TGTGCCAGCAGCGGCCCCTGCGAGGCTAATGAAAAACTGTTTTTT
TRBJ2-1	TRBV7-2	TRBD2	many	CASSLGASGGAYNEQFF	TGTGCCAGCAGCTTAGGTGCTAGCGGGGGCGCCTACAATGAGCAGTTCTTC
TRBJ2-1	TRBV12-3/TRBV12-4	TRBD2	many	CASSFSRGLASDEQFF	TGTGCCAGCAGTTTCAGTAGGGGACTAGCGTCGGATGAGCAGTTCTTC
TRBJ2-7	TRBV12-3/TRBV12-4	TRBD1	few	CASRRTGESYEQYF	TGTGCCAGCAGAAGGACAGGGGAATCCTACGAGCAGTACTTC
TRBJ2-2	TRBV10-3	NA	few	CAPGAQNTGELFF	TGTGCCCCTGGGGCACAGAACACCGGGGAGCTGTTTTTT
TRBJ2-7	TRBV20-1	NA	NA	CSATASYSYEQYF	TGCAGTGCTACCGCCAGCTACTCCTACGAGCAGTACTTC
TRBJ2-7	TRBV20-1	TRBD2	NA	CSAIASGRVNEQYF	TGCAGTGCTATTGCTAGCGGGAGGGTGAACGAGCAGTACTTC
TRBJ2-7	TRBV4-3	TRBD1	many	CASSQGSGGNYEQYF	TGCGCCAGCAGCCAAGGCTCAGGGGGAAACTACGAGCAGTACTTC
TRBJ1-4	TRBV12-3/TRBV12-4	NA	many	CASSLLGGQEEKLFF	TGTGCCAGCAGCCTCTTAGGGGGGCAAGAGGAAAAACTGTTTTTT
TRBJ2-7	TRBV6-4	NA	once	CASSLPGGKYDQYF	TGTGCCAGCAGTCTGCCCGGGGGTAAATACGATCAGTACTTC
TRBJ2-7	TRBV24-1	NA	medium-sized	CATSGGPVPAYEQYF	TGTGCCACCAGTGGTGGCCCCGTCCCCGCCTACGAGCAGTACTTC
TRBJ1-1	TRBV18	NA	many	CASSPRGKKIAEAFF	TGTGCCAGCTCACCAAGGGGTAAGAAGATTGCTGAAGCTTTCTTT
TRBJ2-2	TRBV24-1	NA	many	CATSVPSANTGELFF	TGTGCCACCTCAGTTCCGTCCGCGAACACCGGGGAGCTGTTTTTT
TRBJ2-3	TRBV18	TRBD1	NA	CASSGQGATDTQYF	TGTGCCAGCTCGGGACAGGGGGCCACAGATACGCAGTATTTT
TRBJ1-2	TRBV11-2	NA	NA	CASSLAAGFNYGYTF	TGTGCCAGCAGCTTAGCTGCAGGGTTTAACTATGGCTACACCTTC
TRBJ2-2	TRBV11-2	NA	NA	CASSHGWRAEPDGELFF	TGTGCCAGCAGCCACGGGTGGCGGGCGGAACCTGACGGGGAGCTGTTTTTT
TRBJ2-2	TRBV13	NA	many	CASSLSVVGVPNTGELFF	TGTGCCAGCAGCTTGTCAGTGGTGGGGGTCCCGAACACCGGGGAGCTGTTTTTT
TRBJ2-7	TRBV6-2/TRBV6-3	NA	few	CASIYPKGEAAYEQYF	TGTGCCAGCATTTACCCCAAGGGGGAGGCCGCCTACGAGCAGTACTTC
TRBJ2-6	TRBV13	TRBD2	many	CASSPAGLAGSPYSGANVLTF	TGTGCCAGCAGCCCGGCTGGACTAGCGGGTTCCCCCTACTCTGGGGCCAACGTCCTGACTTTC